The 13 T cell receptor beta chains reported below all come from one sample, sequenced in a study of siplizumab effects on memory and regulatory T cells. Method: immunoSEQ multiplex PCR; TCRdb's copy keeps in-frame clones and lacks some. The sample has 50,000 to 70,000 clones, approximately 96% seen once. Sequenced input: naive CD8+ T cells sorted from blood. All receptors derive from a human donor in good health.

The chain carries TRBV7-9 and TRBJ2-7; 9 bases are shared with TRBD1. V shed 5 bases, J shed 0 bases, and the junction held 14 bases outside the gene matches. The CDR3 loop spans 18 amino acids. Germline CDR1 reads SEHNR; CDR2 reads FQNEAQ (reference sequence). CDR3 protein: CASSILRAGQGPSYEQYF. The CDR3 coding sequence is TGTGCCAGCAGCATTCTAAGGGCCGGACAGGGGCCCTCCTACGAGCAGTACTTC.

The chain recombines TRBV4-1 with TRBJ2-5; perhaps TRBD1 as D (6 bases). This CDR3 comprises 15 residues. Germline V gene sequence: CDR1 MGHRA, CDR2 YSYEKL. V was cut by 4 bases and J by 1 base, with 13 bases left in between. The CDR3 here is CASSPLQDSQETQYF. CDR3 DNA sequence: TGCGCCAGCAGCCCCCTACAGGACAGCCAAGAGACCCAGTACTTC.

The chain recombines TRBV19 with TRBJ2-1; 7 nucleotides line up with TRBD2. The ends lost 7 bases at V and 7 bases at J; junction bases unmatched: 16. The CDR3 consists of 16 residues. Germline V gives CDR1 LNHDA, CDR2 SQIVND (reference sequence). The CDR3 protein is CASTPPPAGLGNEQFF. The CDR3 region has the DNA TGTGCCAGTACCCCACCCCCAGCGGGGCTTGGGAATGAGCAGTTCTTC. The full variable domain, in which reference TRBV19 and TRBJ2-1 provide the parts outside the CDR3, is DGGITQSPKYLFRKEGQNVTLSCEQNLNHDAMYWYRQDPGQGLRLIYYSQIVNDFQKGDIAEGYSVSREKKESFPLTVTSAQKNPTAFYLCASTPPPAGLGNEQFFGPGTRLTVL.

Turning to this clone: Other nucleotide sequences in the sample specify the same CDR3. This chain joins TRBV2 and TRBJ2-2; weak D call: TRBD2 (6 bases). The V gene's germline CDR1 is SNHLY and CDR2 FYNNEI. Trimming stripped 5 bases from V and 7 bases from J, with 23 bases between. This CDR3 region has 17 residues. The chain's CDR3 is CASSSTNARYGGGELFF. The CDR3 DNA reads TGTGCCAGCAGTTCCACTAATGCGCGCTACGGGGGCGGGGAGCTGTTTTTT. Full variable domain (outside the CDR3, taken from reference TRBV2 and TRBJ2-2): EPEVTQTPSHQVTQMGQEVILRCVPISNHLYFYWYRQILGQKVEFLVSFYNNEISEKSEIFDDQFSVERPDGSNFTLKIRSTKLEDSAMYFCASSSTNARYGGGELFFGEGSRLTVL.

The CDR3 here is CASSLDGRNTGELFF. DNA of the CDR3: TGCGCCAGCAGCTTGGACGGGAGGAACACCGGGGAGCTGTTTTTT. The V and J genes are TRBV4-1 and TRBJ2-2; perhaps TRBD2 as D (6 bases). This CDR3 is built from 15 residues. V lost 5 bases to trimming and J lost 1 base, with 11 bases between them. Germline CDR1 is MGHRA and CDR2 is YSYEKL.

CDR3 DNA sequence: TGTGCCAGCAGCCCCACAGGGCCTCGGGAGCAGTTCTTC. Amino acid sequence: CASSPTGPREQFF. The chain recombines TRBV5-6 with TRBJ2-1; D possibly corresponds to TRBD1 (6 bases). The germline CDR1 and CDR2 sequences are SGHDT and YYEEEE. Between the trimmed V and J ends, which lost 4 bases and 10 bases, there was a span of 15 bases. The CDR3 has 13 amino acids.

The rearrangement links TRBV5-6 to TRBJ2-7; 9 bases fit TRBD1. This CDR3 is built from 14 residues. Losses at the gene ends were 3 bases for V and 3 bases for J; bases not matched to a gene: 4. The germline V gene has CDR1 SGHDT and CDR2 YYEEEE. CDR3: CASSWGQGDYEQYF. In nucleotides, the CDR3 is TGTGCCAGCAGCTGGGGACAGGGAGACTACGAGCAGTACTTC.

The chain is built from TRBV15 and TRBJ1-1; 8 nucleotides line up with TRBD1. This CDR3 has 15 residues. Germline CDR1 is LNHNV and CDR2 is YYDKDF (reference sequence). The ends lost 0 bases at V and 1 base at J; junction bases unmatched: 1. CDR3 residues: CATSRDRGPNTEAFF. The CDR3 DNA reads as TGTGCCACCAGCAGAGACAGGGGGCCGAACACTGAAGCTTTCTTT. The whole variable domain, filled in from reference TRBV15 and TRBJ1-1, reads DAMVIQNPRYQVTQFGKPVTLSCSQTLNHNVMYWYQQKSSQAPKLLFHYYDKDFNNEADTPDNFQSRRPNTSFCFLDIRSPGLGDTAMYLCATSRDRGPNTEAFFGQGTRLTVV.

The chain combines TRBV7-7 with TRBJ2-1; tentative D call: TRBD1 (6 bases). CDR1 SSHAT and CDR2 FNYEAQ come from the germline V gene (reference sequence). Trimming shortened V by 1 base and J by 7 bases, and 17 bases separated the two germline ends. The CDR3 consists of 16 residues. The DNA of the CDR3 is TGTGCCAGCAGCTTAGTAGGGGTCGGGGACATTAATGAGCAGTTCTTC. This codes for CASSLVGVGDINEQFF.

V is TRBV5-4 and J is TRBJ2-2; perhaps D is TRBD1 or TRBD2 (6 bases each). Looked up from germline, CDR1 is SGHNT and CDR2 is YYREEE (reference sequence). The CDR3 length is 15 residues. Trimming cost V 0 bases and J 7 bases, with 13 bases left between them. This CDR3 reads CASSLGPGAGGELFF. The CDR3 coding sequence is TGTGCCAGCAGCTTGGGGCCGGGGGCAGGCGGGGAGCTGTTTTTT.

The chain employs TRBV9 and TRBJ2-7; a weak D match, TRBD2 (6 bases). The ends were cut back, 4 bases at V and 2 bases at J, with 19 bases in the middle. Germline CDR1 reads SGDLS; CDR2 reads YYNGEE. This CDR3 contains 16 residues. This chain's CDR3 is CASSSGGVAATYEQYF. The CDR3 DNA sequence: TGTGCCAGCAGCTCCGGCGGGGTAGCGGCTACCTACGAGCAGTACTTC.

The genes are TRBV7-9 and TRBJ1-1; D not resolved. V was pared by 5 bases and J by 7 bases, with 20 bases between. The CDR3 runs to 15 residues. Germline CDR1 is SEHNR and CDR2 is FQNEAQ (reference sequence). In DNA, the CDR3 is TGTGCCAGCAGCACGGACCGAGCTTTGGTCCGTGAAGCTTTCTTT. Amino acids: CASSTDRALVREAFF.

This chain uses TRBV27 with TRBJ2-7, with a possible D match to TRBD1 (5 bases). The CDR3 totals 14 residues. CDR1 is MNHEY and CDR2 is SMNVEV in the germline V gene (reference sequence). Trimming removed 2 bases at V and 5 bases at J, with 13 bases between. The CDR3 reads CASSLGAGHHEQYF. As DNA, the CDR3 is TGTGCCAGCAGTTTAGGGGCAGGGCACCACGAGCAGTACTTC.